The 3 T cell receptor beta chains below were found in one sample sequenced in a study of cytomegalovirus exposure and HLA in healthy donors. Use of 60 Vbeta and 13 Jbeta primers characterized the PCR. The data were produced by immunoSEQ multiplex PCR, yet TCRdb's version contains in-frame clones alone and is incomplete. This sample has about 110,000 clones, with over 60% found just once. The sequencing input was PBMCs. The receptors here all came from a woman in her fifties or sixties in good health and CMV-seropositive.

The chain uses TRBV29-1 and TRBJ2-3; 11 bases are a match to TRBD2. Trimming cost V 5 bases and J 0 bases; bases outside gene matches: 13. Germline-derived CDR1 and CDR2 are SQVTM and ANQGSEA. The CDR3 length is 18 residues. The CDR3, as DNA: TGCAGCGTTCTGGCGACTAGCGGGACTGGGGCTAGCACAGATACGCAGTATTTT. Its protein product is CSVLATSGTGASTDTQYF.

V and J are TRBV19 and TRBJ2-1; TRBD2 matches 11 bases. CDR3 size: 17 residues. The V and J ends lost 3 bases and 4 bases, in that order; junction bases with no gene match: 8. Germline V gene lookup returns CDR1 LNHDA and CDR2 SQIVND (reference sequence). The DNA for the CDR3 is TGTGCCAGTAGTATTGGGACCGGGACTAGCGGTTACAATGAGCAGTTCTTC. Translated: CASSIGTGTSGYNEQFF.

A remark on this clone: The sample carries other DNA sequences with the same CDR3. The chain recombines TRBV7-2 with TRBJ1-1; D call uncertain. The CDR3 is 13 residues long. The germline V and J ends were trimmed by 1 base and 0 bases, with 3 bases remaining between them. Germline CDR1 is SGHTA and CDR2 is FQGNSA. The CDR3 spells CASSLDMNTEAFF. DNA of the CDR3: TGTGCCAGCAGCTTAGACATGAACACTGAAGCTTTCTTT.